These 26 T cell receptor beta chains were all obtained from the same sample, sequenced in a study of cytomegalovirus exposure and HLA in healthy donors. PCR amplification relied on 60 Vbeta primers (plus 13 Jbeta primers). Repertoires were generated with immunoSEQ multiplex PCR, while TCRdb's copy carries only in-frame clones and drops some. The table lists some 31,000 clones. Material: PBMCs. These TCRs come from a woman aged 40-49 years in good health and CMV-seropositive.

The chain uses TRBV18 and TRBJ2-7; D perhaps matches TRBD2 (5 bases). CDR1 is KGHSH, CDR2 LQKENI, per germline. The CDR3 is 14 residues long. Between the trimmed V and J ends, which lost 0 bases and 4 bases, there was a span of 10 bases. CDR3 sequence (DNA): TGTGCCAGCTCACCACCGGCGGGTGGTTACGAGCAGTACTTC. Translating gives CASSPPAGGYEQYF.

This chain uses TRBV6-1 with TRBJ2-7; TRBD1 matches at 7 bases. The length of the CDR3 is 14 residues. Germline V gene data show CDR1 as MNHNS and CDR2 as SASEGT. Trimming removed 4 bases from V and 3 bases from J; junction bases left unmatched: 6. Here the CDR3 DNA reads TGTGCCAGCAGTGCCCTCGGGACAGACTACGAGCAGTACTTC. This codes for CASSALGTDYEQYF.

The gene calls are TRBV2 and TRBJ2-1; 10 bases map to TRBD1. J was trimmed by 8 bases and V by 7 bases; bases with no gene match: 8. CDR1 is SNHLY and CDR2 is FYNNEI in the germline V gene. The CDR3 totals 14 residues. This chain's CDR3 is CASKDRGIIDEQFF. The CDR3 nucleotides are TGTGCCAGCAAGGACAGGGGGATTATAGATGAGCAGTTCTTC.

This chain joins TRBV29-1 and TRBJ2-4; 8 bases line up with TRBD1. Germline CDR1 is SQVTM and CDR2 is ANQGSEA. The V gene end was trimmed by 7 bases and the J gene end by 7 bases; junction bases not matched to a gene: 9. The CDR3 extends over 13 amino acids. CDR3 sequence: CSALGQVGNIQYF. The DNA of the CDR3 is TGCAGCGCTTTGGGACAGGTTGGGAACATTCAGTACTTC.

The V and J genes are TRBV7-2 and TRBJ2-2, with TRBD1 as a possible D gene (6 bases). V was cut by 5 bases and J by 0 bases, with 13 bases left in between. Germline CDR1 SGHTA, CDR2 FQGNSA. This CDR3 comprises 16 residues. CDR3 region: CASSPRGTANTGELFF. The CDR3 DNA is TGTGCCAGCAGCCCCAGGGGCACGGCGAACACCGGGGAGCTGTTTTTT. The variable domain in full, with the rest retrieved from reference TRBV7-2 and TRBJ2-2, is GAGVSQSPSNKVTEKGKDVELRCDPISGHTALYWYRQSLGQGLEFLIYFQGNSAPDKSGLPSDRFSAERTGGSVSTLTIQRTQQEDSAVYLCASSPRGTANTGELFFGEGSRLTVL.

The genes are TRBV9 and TRBJ2-3, with 10 positions matching TRBD2. J lost 6 bases, V lost 1 base, and 5 bases had no gene match. CDR1 SGDLS and CDR2 YYNGEE come from the germline V gene. The CDR3 spans 15 residues. The chain's CDR3 is CASSVKVSGRDTQYF. DNA of the CDR3: TGTGCCAGCAGCGTAAAGGTTAGCGGGAGGGATACGCAGTATTTT.

The V and J genes are TRBV4-1 and TRBJ2-1; 7 bases agree with TRBD1. Losses at the gene ends were 5 bases for V and 3 bases for J; bases not matched to a gene: 10. CDR1 and CDR2 from the germline V gene are MGHRA and YSYEKL. The CDR3 is 16 amino acids. The CDR3 here is CASSFDRVSVYNEQFF. The CDR3 nucleotides are TGCGCCAGCAGCTTTGACAGGGTATCGGTCTACAATGAGCAGTTCTTC.

J is TRBJ1-1 and V is TRBV7-9; 8 bases are a match to TRBD1. The CDR3 has 15 residues. Germline V gene sequence: CDR1 SEHNR, CDR2 FQNEAQ (reference sequence). V was pared by 5 bases and J by 4 bases, with 9 bases of the junction left unmatched. This chain's CDR3 is CASSTTGGEGTEAFF. In DNA form, the CDR3 reads TGTGCCAGCAGCACCACAGGGGGAGAGGGCACTGAAGCTTTCTTT.

The J gene is TRBJ1-3, the V gene TRBV28; D possibly corresponds to TRBD1 (6 bases). The CDR3 covers 16 residues. Trimming took 7 bases from V and 6 from J, leaving 22 bases between them. Germline V gene data show CDR1 as MDHEN and CDR2 as SYDVKM. Here the CDR3 DNA reads TGTGCCAGCATTAGCCCCGGGGGGCGGGGACCAAACACCATATATTTT. This encodes CASISPGGRGPNTIYF.

The V gene is TRBV15, the J gene TRBJ1-2; D unclear. Germline CDR1 LNHNV, CDR2 YYDKDF (reference sequence). The length of the CDR3 is 12 residues. The V end was cut by 0 bases, the J end by 8 bases, with 7 bases between. DNA for the CDR3: TGTGCCACCAGCAGAGAACGAGGAGGCTACACCTTC. Its protein product is CATSRERGGYTF.

The CDR3 reads CASSQAPGQGEAFF. In DNA, the CDR3 is TGCGCCAGCAGCCAAGCCCCAGGACAGGGGGAAGCTTTCTTT. The chain has TRBV4-3 and TRBJ1-1, with 9 bases fitting TRBD1. The germline gives CDR1 LGHNA, CDR2 YSLEER. This CDR3 comprises 14 residues. V was pared by 1 base and J by 8 bases, with 5 bases of the junction left unmatched.

The chain joins TRBV25-1 to TRBJ1-5; TRBD1 is a possible D gene (5 bases). With 6 bases removed from V and 3 bases from J, the gap between germline ends came to 9 bases. The CDR3 is 13 residues long. Germline CDR1 is MGHDK and CDR2 is SYGVNS. The CDR3 reads CASSSGYNQPQHF. The CDR3 DNA is TGTGCCAGCAGCTCAGGGTACAATCAGCCCCAGCATTTT. The full variable domain, completed using reference TRBV25-1 and TRBJ1-5, is EADIYQTPRYLVIGTGKKITLECSQTMGHDKMYWYQQDPGMELHLIHYSYGVNSTEKGDLSSESTVSRIRTEHFPLTLESARPSHTSQYLCASSSGYNQPQHFGDGTRLSIL.

This chain joins TRBV29-1 and TRBJ2-2; D perhaps matches TRBD1 (6 bases). Germline values: CDR1 SQVTM, CDR2 ANQGSEA. The CDR3 consists of 15 residues. V gave up 6 bases and J gave up 0 bases, with 14 bases separating them. The chain's CDR3 is CSVGAQGTNTGELFF. Written as DNA, the CDR3 is TGCAGCGTCGGCGCACAGGGAACGAACACCGGGGAGCTGTTTTTT.

The J gene is TRBJ1-2, the V gene TRBV18, with 7 bases aligning to TRBD1. Germline values: CDR1 KGHSH, CDR2 LQKENI. V dropped 3 bases and J dropped 3; count of bases not matched to a gene: 7. The CDR3 loop spans 15 amino acids. The CDR3 bases are TGTGCCAGCTCACCTTCAGGGGGAAGCGACTATGGCTACACCTTC. This sequence encodes CASSPSGGSDYGYTF.

The chain combines TRBV9 with TRBJ2-1; D call uncertain. The CDR3 contains 13 residues. Trimming cost V 0 bases and J 4 bases, with 5 bases left between them. Per the germline V gene, CDR1 is SGDLS and CDR2 is YYNGEE. CDR3 amino acids: CASSVALYNEQFF. The CDR3 nucleotides are TGTGCCAGCAGCGTAGCCCTGTACAATGAGCAGTTCTTC.

The chain employs TRBV9 and TRBJ1-5; a possible D gene is TRBD1 (5 bases). The CDR3 totals 15 residues. Germline loops: CDR1 SGDLS, CDR2 YYNGEE. Trimming pared 0 bases from V and 5 bases from J, leaving 12 bases between. The DNA for the CDR3 is TGTGCCAGCAGCGTAGAGGGCAGGGCGGATCAGCCCCAGCATTTT. Translation: CASSVEGRADQPQHF.

Written as DNA, the CDR3 is TGTGCCAGCAGCACCCAGACAGGACTAGGGTCCTACGAGCAGTACTTC. Translation: CASSTQTGLGSYEQYF. The J gene is TRBJ2-7, the V gene TRBV7-8; maybe TRBD2 (7 bases). Trimming took 5 bases from V and 1 from J, leaving 18 bases between them. Germline V CDR1 and CDR2: SGHVS, FQNEAQ. The CDR3 sequence is 16 residues long. The full variable domain, with the rest looked up from reference TRBV7-8 and TRBJ2-7, is GAGVSQSPRYKVAKRGQDVALRCDPISGHVSLFWYQQALGQGPEFLTYFQNEAQLDKSGLPSDRFFAERPEGSVSTLKIQRTQQEDSAVYLCASSTQTGLGSYEQYFGPGTRLTVT.

The chain has TRBV29-1 and TRBJ2-3, with unresolved D. Germline V gene data show CDR1 as SQVTM and CDR2 as ANQGSEA. This CDR3 is 14 amino acids long. The V end lost 4 bases, the J end lost 2 bases, and 13 bases lay between the germline ends. The DNA for the CDR3 is TGCAGCGTTGCCCCAGGTATGGACACAGATACGCAGTATTTT. Translation gives CSVAPGMDTDTQYF.

The genes are TRBV2 and TRBJ2-3, with D possibly TRBD1 on 6 matching bases. The CDR3 covers 14 residues. The ends were cut back, 8 bases at V and 0 bases at J, with 12 bases in the middle. Germline-derived CDR1 and CDR2 are SNHLY and FYNNEI. The CDR3 is CASGPGTSTDTQYF. The CDR3 nucleotides read TGTGCCAGCGGTCCCGGGACAAGCACAGATACGCAGTATTTT.

The chain combines TRBV6-5 with TRBJ2-7; 9 bases map to TRBD2. Germline values: CDR1 MNHEY, CDR2 SVGAGI. This CDR3 has 15 residues. V shed 2 bases, J shed 3 bases, and the junction held 5 bases outside the gene matches. The CDR3 DNA follows: TGTGCCAGCAGTTACGGTAGCGGGAGAAACTACGAGCAGTACTTC. Amino acids: CASSYGSGRNYEQYF.

The rearrangement links TRBV2 to TRBJ1-4; 8 nucleotides align to TRBD1. Trimming removed 5 bases from V and 4 bases from J; junction bases left unmatched: 3. The CDR3 sequence is 14 residues long. The germline V gene has CDR1 SNHLY and CDR2 FYNNEI. CDR3 protein: CASSKDRDNEKLFF. In DNA, the CDR3 is TGTGCCAGCAGTAAGGACAGGGATAATGAAAAACTGTTTTTT.

The V and J genes are TRBV28 and TRBJ2-2, with 11 bases aligning to TRBD1. Germline assignment: CDR1 MDHEN and CDR2 SYDVKM. The CDR3 runs to 15 residues. J was trimmed by 7 bases and V by 4 bases; bases with no gene match: 5. The CDR3 is CASSSTGTGGGELFF. As DNA, the CDR3 is TGTGCCAGCAGTTCAACCGGGACAGGGGGCGGGGAGCTGTTTTTT.

V gene TRBV25-1 combines with J gene TRBJ2-7; D remains ambiguous. The CDR3 spans 11 residues. Germline values: CDR1 MGHDK, CDR2 SYGVNS. V was trimmed by 6 bases and J by 0 bases, leaving 3 bases between them. In DNA, the CDR3 is TGTGCCAGCAGCTACTCCTACGAGCAGTACTTC. It encodes CASSYSYEQYF.

This sequence joins TRBV19 and TRBJ1-2; the D gene is possibly TRBD1 (5 bases). Per germline, CDR1 LNHDA and CDR2 SQIVND (reference sequence). CDR3 length equals 11 residues. Deletions cut 7 bases from V and 8 bases from J, with 11 bases between. The chain's CDR3 is CASKAGQGYTF. In nucleotides, the CDR3 is TGTGCCAGTAAGGCAGGGCAAGGCTACACCTTC.

The chain has TRBV11-2 and TRBJ2-7; 12 bases fit TRBD2. The CDR3 totals 14 residues. Trimming took 5 bases from V and 6 from J; bases not matched to a gene: 5. Germline-derived CDR1 and CDR2 are SGHAT and FQNNGV. Written as DNA, the CDR3 is TGTGCCAGCAGCAGGACTAGCGGGGAGATCGAGCAGTACTTC. Protein sequence: CASSRTSGEIEQYF.

The gene calls are TRBV6-6 and TRBJ1-5; TRBD1 agrees at 9 bases. V lost 6 bases to trimming and J lost 5 bases; unmatched junction nucleotides: 2. The CDR3 contains 13 residues. Per germline, CDR1 MNHNY and CDR2 SVGAGI (reference sequence). CDR3 loop: CASRRQGDQPQHF. The CDR3 coding sequence is TGTGCCAGCAGGCGACAGGGGGATCAGCCCCAGCATTTT.